This T cell receptor beta chain was found in a study of OX40 agonist ivuxolimab in advanced cancers. Study at large: Partial responses were achieved by three patients, of whom one had hepatocellular carcinoma and two had cutaneous melanoma.

The junction had 11 bases not matched to a gene; V was cut back by 7 bases and J by 3 bases. The CDR3 runs to 15 residues. CDR1 and CDR2 from the germline V gene are SNHLY and FYNNEI. Data came from immunoSEQ multiplex PCR; TCRdb stores just in-frame clones and leaves some out. This sample has around 83,000 clones, with roughly 84% found just once. The receptor comes from an adult with an advanced solid tumor such as melanoma, head and neck, liver or kidney cancer. The sequencing used CD4+ or CD8+ T cells sorted from blood, collected in a trial of the OX40 agonist ivuxolimab. The J gene is TRBJ2-7, the V gene TRBV2; 8 bases are shared with TRBD1. The CDR3 DNA is TGTGCCAGCACCCCGGGGACCGGACAGGGCTACGAGCAGTACTTC. It translates to CASTPGTGQGYEQYF.